Presented here are 14 T cell receptor beta chains from one specimen sequenced in a study of low-dose radiotherapy and immunotherapy resistance in tumors (dated by TCRdb to between 2021 and 2024). What this sample's time point label stands for: after trial treatment. Interpreted using the paper, the treatment or condition label stands for: LDRT plus nivolumab, ipilimumab, low-dose cyclophosphamide and aspirin (RACIN trial). The instrument was an Illumina HiSeq 2500. Superscript III and a set of TRAV- and TRBV-specific primers were used to synthesize first-strand cDNA, so that both TCRalpha and TCRbeta chains were covered. TCRs were amplified for 20 to 25 PCR cycles with Phusion, using a constant-region primer paired with the adapter attached to the V primers. TCRdb took the public reads, trimmed them with fastp at Q25, ran MiXCR for clone calling and kept in-frame beta chains. Rows matching on CDR3 protein sequence are summarized as one entry with the most common DNA and genes. The sample records 60,000 or so distinct CDR3 sequences, about a quarter of which are singletons. The ten largest clones take up under 7% of the sample.

The material was PBMCs, obtained after low-dose radiotherapy plus immunotherapy. The receptor source for this set is a male donor with prostate cancer.

This clonotype was seen repeatedly, ten times or more. This rearrangement joins TRBV7-2 to TRBJ1-5, with TRBD1 as a possible D gene (5 bases). Trimming took 2 bases from V and 0 from J, leaving 14 bases between them. This CDR3 is 17 amino acids long. Germline CDR1 SGHTA, CDR2 FQGNSA. CDR3 coding DNA: TGTGCCAGCAGCTTATACAGGACCTCTTATAGCAATCAGCCCCAGCATTTT. Translating it yields CASSLYRTSYSNQPQHF.

In this sample, this clonotype turned up many times. V and J are TRBV6-5 and TRBJ1-1; D perhaps matches TRBD1 (5 bases). This CDR3 has 17 amino acids. Germline values: CDR1 MNHEY, CDR2 SVGAGI. V was cut by 2 bases and J by 0 bases, with 16 bases left in between. The CDR3 DNA follows: TGTGCCAGCAGTTACGGGGGGAGCAGCTCTATGAACACTGAAGCTTTCTTT. Protein product: CASSYGGSSSMNTEAFF.

This clonotype occurred many times. The chain joins TRBV20-1 to TRBJ2-5; 8 positions match TRBD2. CDR1 is DFQATT and CDR2 is SNEGSKA in the germline V gene (reference sequence). V lost 3 bases, J lost 4 bases, and 13 bases stayed unmatched. The CDR3 totals 16 residues. This CDR3 is CSASVTSGPQGETQYF. The CDR3 nucleotides read TGCAGTGCTAGCGTCACTAGCGGCCCGCAGGGAGAGACCCAGTACTTC.

This clonotype was detected ten times or more. The V and J genes are TRBV20-1 and TRBJ2-7, with 10 positions matching TRBD2. V dropped 3 bases and J dropped 4; count of bases not matched to a gene: 6. This CDR3 comprises 14 residues. Germline V gene sequence: CDR1 DFQATT, CDR2 SNEGSKA (reference sequence). The CDR3 nucleotides are TGCAGTGCTAGTCGTCTAGCGGGAGCTTACGAGCAGTACTTC. It specifies CSASRLAGAYEQYF.

On this clonotype itself: With a far larger clone one base away, a read error is the likely cause. The rearrangement uses TRBV5-6 and TRBJ2-1; 8 bases align to TRBD1. Germline assignment: CDR1 SGHDT and CDR2 YYEEEE. The V and J ends lost 3 bases and 10 bases, in that order; junction bases with no gene match: 6. The CDR3 is made up of 13 amino acids. The CDR3 DNA is TGTGCCAGCAGCTGGGGACAGGCCTCCGAGCAGTTCTTC. Translation gives CASSWGQASEQFF.

This clonotype has a count of ten or more. The V call is TRBV29-1, the J call TRBJ2-7, with D possibly called TRBD1 or TRBD2 (5 bases each). Looked up from germline, CDR1 is SQVTM and CDR2 is ANQGSEA. V shed 6 bases and J shed 0 bases, with 15 bases lying between them. This CDR3 has 14 amino acids. CDR3 protein: CSVDGTGNSYEQYF. The CDR3 nucleotides are TGCAGCGTCGACGGGACGGGGAACTCCTACGAGCAGTACTTC.

This clonotype was picked up a small number of times. A far more abundant clone sits one base away, making this likely a read error. This chain joins TRBV7-2 and TRBJ2-1; 8 bases line up with TRBD2. CDR1 is SGHTA, CDR2 FQGNSA, per germline. V was pared by 4 bases and J by 13 bases, with 12 bases of the junction left unmatched. The CDR3 length is 14 residues. The DNA for the CDR3 is TGTGCCAGCAGCTCCGGGGGGGCACCCGGGACCCAGTTCTTC. Translated, it gives CASSSGGAPGTQFF.

Concerning this clonotype itself: A read error is the likely source, as a far larger clone sits one nucleotide away. The chain employs TRBV4-1 and TRBJ2-1; 8 bases fit TRBD2. This CDR3 spans 17 amino acids. Per germline, CDR1 MGHRA and CDR2 YSYEKL. The CDR3, as DNA: TGTGCCAGCAGCTACAGAGACGGCTCGGGACTAGGGGAGCGGCAGTTCTTC. Translating gives CASSYRDGSGLGERQFF.

In its sample, this clonotype was seen many times. The chain joins TRBV7-3 to TRBJ2-3; possibly TRBD1 or TRBD2 for D (6 bases each). CDR1 is SGHTA, CDR2 FQGTGA, per germline. CDR3 length equals 13 residues. V was shortened by 4 bases and J by 6 bases, with 11 bases between the two germline ends. The CDR3 loop is CASSWGAEDTQYF. CDR3 DNA sequence: TGTGCCAGCAGCTGGGGGGCGGAGGATACGCAGTATTTT. The full variable domain, rest sourced from reference TRBV7-3 and TRBJ2-3, is GAGVSQTPSNKVTEKGKYVELRCDPISGHTALYWYRQSLGQGPEFLIYFQGTGAADDSGLPNDRFFAVRPEGSVSTLKIQRTERGDSAVYLCASSWGAEDTQYFGPGTRLTVL.

This clonotype was recorded only once. A far larger clone lies a single base away; this is likely a read error. This chain joins TRBV5-3 and TRBJ1-1; tentative D call: TRBD1 (5 bases). TRBV5-3 is an open reading frame, and its role is uncertain. The CDR3 is 14 residues long. The CDR3 DNA reads TGCGCCAGCAGCTGGTCCCAGGGGAACACTGAAGCTTTCTTT. It translates to CASSWSQGNTEAFF.

To note about this clonotype: A read error likely explains this, since a far larger clone differs by one base. This sequence joins TRBV7-8 and TRBJ2-1, with 10 bases aligning to TRBD2. The V segment lost 6 bases and the J segment 5 bases; nucleotides outside the gene matches: 10. This CDR3 is 16 amino acids long. From germline, CDR1 is SGHVS and CDR2 FQNEAQ. The CDR3: CASRRRGAGGNNEQFF. For the CDR3, the DNA is TGTGCCAGCAGGCGACGGGGAGCGGGGGGGAACAATGAGCAGTTCTTC.

The table lists this clonotype with many counts. The V call is TRBV7-2, the J call TRBJ2-3, with 11 bases lining up with TRBD1. Trimming cost V 1 base and J 10 bases; bases outside gene matches: 1. The CDR3 is 13 residues long. Germline V CDR1 and CDR2: SGHTA, FQGNSA. CDR3 region: CASSLGGQGAQYF. CDR3 nucleotide sequence: TGTGCCAGCAGCTTAGGGGGACAGGGGGCGCAGTATTTT. Full variable domain (missing parts from reference TRBV7-2 and TRBJ2-3): GAGVSQSPSNKVTEKGKDVELRCDPISGHTALYWYRQSLGQGLEFLIYFQGNSAPDKSGLPSDRFSAERTGGSVSTLTIQRTQQEDSAVYLCASSLGGQGAQYFGPGTRLTVL.

This clonotype was seen many times. This rearrangement joins TRBV3-1 to TRBJ2-5; 7 bases agree with TRBD2. Germline V gene sequence: CDR1 LGHDT, CDR2 YNNKEL (reference sequence). V lost 4 bases, J lost 5 bases, and 7 bases stayed unmatched. The CDR3 extends over 14 amino acids. CDR3 protein: CASSPSGLVETQYF. In DNA form, the CDR3 reads TGTGCCAGCAGCCCGAGCGGACTAGTGGAGACCCAGTACTTC.

This clonotype was counted many times. The chain recombines TRBV9 with TRBJ2-1; TRBD2 matches at 13 bases. The length of the CDR3 is 16 residues. The V gene's germline CDR1 is SGDLS and CDR2 YYNGEE. The junction had 10 bases not matched to a gene; V was cut back by 4 bases and J by 9 bases. The CDR3 region has the DNA TGTGCCAGCAGCCCCTGGACTAGCGGGGGCGTGGGTGAGCAGTTCTTC. Translated, it gives CASSPWTSGGVGEQFF. The variable domain in full, with the rest retrieved from reference TRBV9 and TRBJ2-1, is DSGVTQTPKHLITATGQRVTLRCSPRSGDLSVYWYQQSLDQGLQFLIQYYNGEERAKGNILERFSAQQFPDLHSELNLSSLELGDSALYFCASSPWTSGGVGEQFFGPGTRLTVL.